This T cell receptor beta chain was sequenced for a study of neurological immune-mediated disorders (dated by TCRdb to the late 2010s). Looking at the study overall: The study compared peripheral blood TCR-beta repertoires of HTLV-I-associated myelopathy (HAM/TSP) patients, multiple sclerosis patients and healthy controls using UMI-based sequencing. Of the roughly 68 subjects in the cohort, around 14 were HAM/TSP patients, roughly 35 were multiple sclerosis patients, and approximately 20 were healthy controls. The approximately 100 TCR-beta libraries included longitudinal samples, technical triplicates and paired sorted CD4+ and CD8+ T-cell subsets alongside PBMC samples. General findings and caveats noted by the study authors: Expanded clones from different subjects shared no identical CDR3 amino acid sequences, which suggests that TCR-beta repertoires were private in all groups. The highest TCR clonal expansion was observed in HAM/TSP patients, whereas the lowest was observed in MS patients, even when compared with healthy controls.

For sorted-subset TCR libraries, about a million sorted CD4+ or CD8+ T cells were used. Peripheral blood was subjected to Ficoll-Hypaque density gradient centrifugation to isolate PBMCs, which were then cryopreserved in liquid nitrogen. The study also sequenced paired sorted CD4+ and CD8+ subsets from healthy controls, HAM/TSP patients and MS patients. Remarks on this clonotype: Its binding antigen is unknown. Base-call qualities are not available, and no considerably larger clone is one nucleotide away.

cDNA was synthesized by template-switch 5'RACE using a primer carrying a 10-nucleotide random unique molecular identifier by which each TCR transcript was tagged. Every sequencing run covered 15-18 subjects and yielded more than 160 million TCR-beta sequences. The RNeasy kit was used for extraction of total RNA. The KAPA Real-time Library Amplification kit was used to amplify TCR-beta VDJ regions with primers for the TCR constant region and the 5'RACE anchor. Sample indexes and Illumina adaptors were added in a first PCR, and a second PCR then increased library yield. The roughly 650 bp TCR product was size-selected on a 2% E-gel SizeSelection system after Ampure bead purification. Before pooling, library quality was checked on a Bioanalyzer, concentration was measured with Qubit, and libraries were quantified with the Kapa Library Quantification kit. Paired-end 2 x 150 bp sequencing of the libraries was performed on an Illumina HiSeq 2500. To increase sequence diversity, about 24-32% phiX was spiked into each library pool. In the original analysis: Quality-filtered reads were processed with the UMI-based MiGEC pipeline, which removed over 75% of raw TCR sequences during error correction. IMGT germline references were used for aligning VDJ genes, and each clonotype was defined as a unique CDR3 amino acid sequence together with its V-J genes. Clonal expansion, Shannon diversity and CDR3 relatedness were evaluated with VDJtools (CalcPairwiseDistances, ClusterSamples), while phylogenetic trees were built in CLCbio workbench. Clones with at least 8 unique UMIs were defined as expanded, with this threshold being based on coefficient-of-variation modelling across technical triplicates. TCRdb reran the public reads through fastp at Q25 and MiXCR, keeping productive beta chains. When rows share a CDR3 protein, they turn into one entry using the most common DNA and genes. TCRdb's processing, not the authors', yielded these V and J calls. The sample table contains 3,000 to 4,000 distinct CDR3 sequences; only one count was recorded for less than 35% of them. Together, the top ten hold 35% to 45% of the sample.

The TCR comes from a man aged 50-60 years with HTLV-1-associated myelopathy (HAM/TSP). The sample consisted of CD8+ T cells from blood.

The nucleotide sequence reads TGTGCCAGCAGTTTGGGGGGCCCCTACGAGCAGTACTTC. It translates to CASSLGGPYEQYF. The rearranged chain carries TRBV12-3 or TRBV12-4 and TRBJ2-7; the D gene may be TRBD1 or TRBD2, since each aligns over 6 bases. There are 13 amino acids in the CDR3, from cysteine to phenylalanine inclusive. The entry retains the CDR3 DNA only, 39 bases that are in frame from base 1. V drops 3 bases and J drops 2 bases, leaving 8 bases in between.